This T cell receptor beta chain was captured in a study of T cell repertoires in cytomegalovirus infection. Study-wide context: Indications came from public TCR beta signatures; they pointed to CMV infection and to a matching HLA type. Whole-study results and caveats: HLA-C-restricted CMV-specific TCR beta clonotypes were dominant in the ex vivo response.

TCRdb re-called the reads with MiXCR, one entry per CDR3 protein. The sample lists about 830,000 distinct CDR3 sequences, 32% occurring once. Regarding this clonotype: Its target is not known. One junction end does not reproduce the germline sequence, and a read error may be involved.

CDR1 and CDR2 (germline): SGHDT, YYEEEE. This CDR3 is 16 amino acids long. The TCR sequence derives from a human donor in good health (CMV status not recorded). Some clones in this sample may be carry-over from other donors' samples. Sequences were derived from cultured CD8+ T cells from PBMCs, sampled from culture after CMV antigen stimulation. This sequence joins TRBV5-6 and TRBJ2-5; TRBD2 agrees at 10 bases. CDR3 bases: TGTGCCAGAAGCTTAAGCGGGGGGGCTGGAGGAGAGACCCAGTACTTC. It encodes CARSLSGGAGGETQYF.